A selection of T cell receptor beta chains follows, all from one sample in a study of shared clonotypes between healthy human individuals. This table comes from immunoSEQ multiplex PCR, and its TCRdb copy is limited to in-frame clones, with some not included. The table has about 2.1 million clones, just under 95% seen once. The sequenced material came from naive CD8+ T cells from PBMCs. The receptors come from a man between 18 and 35 years old in good health. Some clones in this sample may be carry-over from other donors' samples. Both conserved end residues are part of each CDR3. A D gene is named only where the DNA matches it firmly. Only part of the rows carry a size: once, few, many, or a class if the clone is expanded.

d_call: TRBD1; v_call: TRBV10-3; clone_size: -; j_call: TRBJ1-4; cdr3_nt: TGTGCCATCAGCGGGGGACAGGGGATAGGTGAAAAACTGTTTTTT; cdr3_aa: CAISGGQGIGEKLFF
d_call: -; v_call: TRBV5-6; clone_size: -; j_call: TRBJ2-2; cdr3_nt: TGTGCCAGCAGCTTGTCCGGGTGGGAGCTGTTTTTT; cdr3_aa: CASSLSGWELFF
d_call: -; v_call: TRBV20-1; clone_size: -; j_call: TRBJ2-1; cdr3_nt: TGCAGTGCCACCCAGGGGCATGAGCAGTTCTTC; cdr3_aa: CSATQGHEQFF
d_call: -; v_call: TRBV6-5; clone_size: -; j_call: TRBJ1-1; cdr3_nt: TGTGCCAGCAGTTACGGAGGAATGAACACTGAAGCTTTCTTT; cdr3_aa: CASSYGGMNTEAFF
d_call: -; v_call: TRBV27; clone_size: once; j_call: TRBJ2-3; cdr3_nt: TGTGCCAGCAGTCCCCTGACAGCCTCTAGCACAGATACGCAGTATTTT; cdr3_aa: CASSPLTASSTDTQYF
d_call: TRBD2; v_call: TRBV7-9; clone_size: -; j_call: TRBJ2-5; cdr3_nt: TGTGCCAGCAGCTTAGCTAGCGGGGGAGAAGAGACCCAGTACTTC; cdr3_aa: CASSLASGGEETQYF
d_call: TRBD2; v_call: TRBV10-3; clone_size: -; j_call: TRBJ2-1; cdr3_nt: TGTGCCATCAGTGCCAAACTAGCGGAGGGGAGCAATGAGCAGTTCTTC; cdr3_aa: CAISAKLAEGSNEQFF
d_call: -; v_call: TRBV27; clone_size: -; j_call: TRBJ2-1; cdr3_nt: TGTGCCTCCCACCAGATCGGGGATTTCGTTGAGCAGTTCTTC; cdr3_aa: CASHQIGDFVEQFF
d_call: TRBD2; v_call: TRBV6-6; clone_size: -; j_call: TRBJ2-1; cdr3_nt: TGTGCCAGCAGTACCTTACTAGCGCCCCTGGGAGATGAGCAGTTCTTC; cdr3_aa: CASSTLLAPLGDEQFF
d_call: -; v_call: TRBV6-5; clone_size: -; j_call: TRBJ2-7; cdr3_nt: TGTGCCAGCAGTTACGGGGAAGTTCCCTACGAGCAGTACTTC; cdr3_aa: CASSYGEVPYEQYF
d_call: -; v_call: TRBV13; clone_size: -; j_call: TRBJ2-1; cdr3_nt: TGTGCCAGCAGCGGCCGAGGGGGGGTTGGCAATGAGCAGTTCTTC; cdr3_aa: CASSGRGGVGNEQFF
d_call: -; v_call: TRBV11-2; clone_size: -; j_call: TRBJ2-5; cdr3_nt: TGTGCCAGCAGCTGGGGGCCGGGACGCCGGAGCCATGTCCAAGAGACCCAGTACTTC; cdr3_aa: CASSWGPGRRSHVQETQYF
d_call: -; v_call: TRBV6-5; clone_size: -; j_call: TRBJ2-1; cdr3_nt: TGTGCCAGCAGTTACGGGGCCGCTACTGGGGATGAGCAGTTCTTC; cdr3_aa: CASSYGAATGDEQFF
d_call: -; v_call: TRBV6-5; clone_size: -; j_call: TRBJ1-6; cdr3_nt: TGTGCCAGCAGCGCCGGGGGTTTCAATAATTCACCCCTCCACTTT; cdr3_aa: CASSAGGFNNSPLHF
d_call: -; v_call: TRBV29-1; clone_size: -; j_call: TRBJ2-2; cdr3_nt: TGCAGCGCCGTAACTCGGTCCCACACCGGGGAGCTGTTTTTT; cdr3_aa: CSAVTRSHTGELFF
d_call: -; v_call: TRBV5-6; clone_size: -; j_call: TRBJ2-7; cdr3_nt: TGTGCCAGCAGCCCGTCGAACGCCCACGAGCAGTACTTC; cdr3_aa: CASSPSNAHEQYF
d_call: TRBD1; v_call: TRBV5-1; clone_size: once; j_call: TRBJ1-1; cdr3_nt: TGCGCCAGCAGCTTGGTGGGACAGGGGGCCTTAAACACTGAAGCTTTCTTT; cdr3_aa: CASSLVGQGALNTEAFF
d_call: TRBD1; v_call: TRBV7-7; clone_size: once; j_call: TRBJ2-7; cdr3_nt: TGTGCCAGCAGCTTACACCGGGACAGGGGAAACTACGAGCAGTACTTC; cdr3_aa: CASSLHRDRGNYEQYF
d_call: -; v_call: TRBV19; clone_size: -; j_call: TRBJ2-4; cdr3_nt: TGTGCCAGTAGTGTAACAGTTCTAGCCAAAAACATTCAGTACTTC; cdr3_aa: CASSVTVLAKNIQYF
d_call: TRBD2; v_call: TRBV27; clone_size: -; j_call: TRBJ2-7; cdr3_nt: TGTGCCAGCAGACTAGCGGGAGAGTACGAGCAGTACTTC; cdr3_aa: CASRLAGEYEQYF
d_call: -; v_call: TRBV9; clone_size: -; j_call: TRBJ2-5; cdr3_nt: TGTGCCAGCAGCGTAGGACAGACCCAAGAGACCCAGTACTTC; cdr3_aa: CASSVGQTQETQYF
d_call: TRBD2; v_call: TRBV7-3; clone_size: -; j_call: TRBJ2-1; cdr3_nt: TGTGCCAGCAGCCCGCAAGCGGGAGGGCCCTACAATGAGCAGTTCTTC; cdr3_aa: CASSPQAGGPYNEQFF
d_call: -; v_call: TRBV30; clone_size: -; j_call: TRBJ2-3; cdr3_nt: TGTGCCTGGAGTGTCGACGAGAGTATAAATACGCAGTATTTT; cdr3_aa: CAWSVDESINTQYF
d_call: -; v_call: TRBV4-1; clone_size: -; j_call: TRBJ1-2; cdr3_nt: TGCGCCAGCAGCCAAGTAGGTGTCCACTATGGCTACACCTTC; cdr3_aa: CASSQVGVHYGYTF
d_call: -; v_call: TRBV4-3; clone_size: -; j_call: TRBJ1-2; cdr3_nt: TGCGCCAGCAGCCAAGGGCGTTTCTATGGCTACACCTTC; cdr3_aa: CASSQGRFYGYTF
d_call: -; v_call: TRBV6-5; clone_size: -; j_call: TRBJ2-1; cdr3_nt: TGTGCCAGCAGTTACCTCGGGAGCAATGAGCAGTTCTTC; cdr3_aa: CASSYLGSNEQFF
d_call: TRBD2; v_call: TRBV29-1; clone_size: -; j_call: TRBJ2-7; cdr3_nt: TGCAGCGTTCGGGGAGCTAGCGGGAGACGGTACGAGCAGTACTTC; cdr3_aa: CSVRGASGRRYEQYF
d_call: TRBD2; v_call: TRBV4-3; clone_size: -; j_call: TRBJ2-5; cdr3_nt: TGCGCCAGCAGCGAAGGACTAGCTGGTGAGACCCAGTACTTC; cdr3_aa: CASSEGLAGETQYF
d_call: -; v_call: TRBV27; clone_size: -; j_call: TRBJ2-6; cdr3_nt: TGTGCCAGCAGTTTATATCCCCCCGGGGCGGAATTATCTGGGGCCAACGTCCTGACTTTC; cdr3_aa: CASSLYPPGAELSGANVLTF
d_call: -; v_call: TRBV28; clone_size: -; j_call: TRBJ2-7; cdr3_nt: TGTGCCAGCAGTTCCATTTCCTACGAGCAGTACTTC; cdr3_aa: CASSSISYEQYF
d_call: TRBD2; v_call: TRBV6-5; clone_size: -; j_call: TRBJ2-1; cdr3_nt: TGTGCCAGCAGTTTACTAGCGGGCGGGGACAATGAGCAGTTCTTC; cdr3_aa: CASSLLAGGDNEQFF
d_call: -; v_call: TRBV19; clone_size: -; j_call: TRBJ1-5; cdr3_nt: TGTGCCAGTGCCGCGGATCGAGGGTGGGGCAATCAGCCCCAGCATTTT; cdr3_aa: CASAADRGWGNQPQHF
d_call: -; v_call: TRBV9; clone_size: -; j_call: TRBJ2-7; cdr3_nt: TGTGCCAGCAGCGTAGCCCCCGCGGAGAGCGACGAGCAGTACTTC; cdr3_aa: CASSVAPAESDEQYF
d_call: TRBD2; v_call: TRBV7-6; clone_size: -; j_call: TRBJ2-7; cdr3_nt: TGTGCCAGCAGCTCATGGGGAGGGGACGGAGGCGACTACGAGCAGTACTTC; cdr3_aa: CASSSWGGDGGDYEQYF
d_call: -; v_call: TRBV10-2; clone_size: -; j_call: TRBJ2-2; cdr3_nt: TGCGCCAGCAGTGAAAGGGGGGTTTGGGGTCCGGGCACCGGGGAGCTGTTTTTT; cdr3_aa: CASSERGVWGPGTGELFF
d_call: -; v_call: TRBV9; clone_size: -; j_call: TRBJ2-1; cdr3_nt: TGTGCCAGCAGCGTAGCCCCTCAGACCGATGACTCCTACAATGAGCAGTTCTTC; cdr3_aa: CASSVAPQTDDSYNEQFF
d_call: -; v_call: TRBV6-4; clone_size: -; j_call: TRBJ2-1; cdr3_nt: TGTGCCAGCAGCCGTCGAGAGCAGTTCTTC; cdr3_aa: CASSRREQFF
d_call: -; v_call: TRBV2; clone_size: few; j_call: TRBJ1-1; cdr3_nt: TGTGCCAGCAGTGCTCGTGTGGAAGTTGAAGCTTTCTTT; cdr3_aa: CASSARVEVEAFF
d_call: TRBD1; v_call: TRBV5-6; clone_size: -; j_call: TRBJ1-4; cdr3_nt: TGTGCCAGCAGCTCTGGGACAGGGGTAGGTGAAAAACTGTTTTTT; cdr3_aa: CASSSGTGVGEKLFF
d_call: TRBD2; v_call: TRBV27; clone_size: -; j_call: TRBJ2-1; cdr3_nt: TGTGCCACCCTTGGGGCGGGGGGCCGGGAGCAGTTCTTC; cdr3_aa: CATLGAGGREQFF